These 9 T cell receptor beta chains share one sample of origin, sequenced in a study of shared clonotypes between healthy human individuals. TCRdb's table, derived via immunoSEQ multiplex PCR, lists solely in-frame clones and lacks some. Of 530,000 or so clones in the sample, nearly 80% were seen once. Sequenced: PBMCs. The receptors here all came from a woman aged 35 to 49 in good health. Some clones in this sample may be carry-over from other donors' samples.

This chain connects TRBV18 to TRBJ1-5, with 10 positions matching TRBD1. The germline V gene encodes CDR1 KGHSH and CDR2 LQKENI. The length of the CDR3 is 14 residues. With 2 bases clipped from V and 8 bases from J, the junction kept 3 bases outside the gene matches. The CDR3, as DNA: TGTGCCAGCTCACCAGACAGGGGGCTTGAGCCCCAGCATTTT. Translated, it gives CASSPDRGLEPQHF.

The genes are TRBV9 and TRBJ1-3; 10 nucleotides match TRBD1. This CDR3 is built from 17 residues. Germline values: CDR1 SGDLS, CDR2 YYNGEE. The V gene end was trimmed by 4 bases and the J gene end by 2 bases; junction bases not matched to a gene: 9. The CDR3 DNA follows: TGTGCCAGCAGCCGCTCGCCTGACAGGGGGCCTGGAAACACCATATATTTT. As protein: CASSRSPDRGPGNTIYF. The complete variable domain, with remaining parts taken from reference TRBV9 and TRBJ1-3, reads DSGVTQTPKHLITATGQRVTLRCSPRSGDLSVYWYQQSLDQGLQFLIQYYNGEERAKGNILERFSAQQFPDLHSELNLSSLELGDSALYFCASSRSPDRGPGNTIYFGEGSWLTVV.

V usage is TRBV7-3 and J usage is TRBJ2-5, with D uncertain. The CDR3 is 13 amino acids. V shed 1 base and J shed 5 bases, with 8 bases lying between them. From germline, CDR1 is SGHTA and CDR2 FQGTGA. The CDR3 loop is CASSLMGYETQYF. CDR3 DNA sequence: TGTGCCAGCAGCTTAATGGGGTATGAGACCCAGTACTTC.

CDR3 in amino acids: CASGSLASGNTIYF. The CDR3 DNA follows: TGTGCCAGCGGGTCCTTGGCCTCTGGAAACACCATATATTTT. This sequence joins TRBV2 and TRBJ1-3; D is unresolved. The V end was cut by 8 bases, the J end by 0 bases, with 11 bases between. This CDR3 comprises 14 residues. CDR1 SNHLY and CDR2 FYNNEI come from the germline V gene.

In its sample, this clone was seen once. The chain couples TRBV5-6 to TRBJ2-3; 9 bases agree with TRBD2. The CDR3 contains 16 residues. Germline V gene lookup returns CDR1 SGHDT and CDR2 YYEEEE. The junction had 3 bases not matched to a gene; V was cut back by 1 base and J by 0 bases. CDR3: CASSLMTSGSTDTQYF. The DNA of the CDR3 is TGTGCCAGCAGCTTGATGACTAGCGGTAGCACAGATACGCAGTATTTT.

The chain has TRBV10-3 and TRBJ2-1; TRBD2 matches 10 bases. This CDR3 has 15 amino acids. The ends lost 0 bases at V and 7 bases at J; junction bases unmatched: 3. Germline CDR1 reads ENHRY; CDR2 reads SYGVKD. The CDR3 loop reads CAISESSSGRNEQFF. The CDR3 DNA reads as TGTGCCATCAGTGAGTCTTCTAGCGGGAGAAATGAGCAGTTCTTC.

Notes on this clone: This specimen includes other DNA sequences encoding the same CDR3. The CDR3 is CASSFQGTGTEAFF. For the CDR3, the DNA is TGTGCCAGCAGTTTTCAAGGAACCGGGACTGAAGCTTTCTTT. This chain joins TRBV28 and TRBJ1-1; D unresolved. The V gene lost 3 bases and the J gene lost 5 bases, with 13 bases spanning the gap. The CDR3 covers 14 residues. The germline gives CDR1 MDHEN, CDR2 SYDVKM.

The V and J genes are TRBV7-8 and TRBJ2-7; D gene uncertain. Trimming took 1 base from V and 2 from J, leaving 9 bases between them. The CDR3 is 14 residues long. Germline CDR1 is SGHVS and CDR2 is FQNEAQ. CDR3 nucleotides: TGTGCCAGCAGCTTAGTCCCGAATACCTACGAGCAGTACTTC. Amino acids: CASSLVPNTYEQYF.

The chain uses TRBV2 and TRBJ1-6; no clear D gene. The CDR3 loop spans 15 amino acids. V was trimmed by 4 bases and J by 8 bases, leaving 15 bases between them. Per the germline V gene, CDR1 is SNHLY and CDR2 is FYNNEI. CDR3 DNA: TGTGCCAGCAGTGGGTGGCGGGTTTTGGATTCACCCCTCCACTTT. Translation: CASSGWRVLDSPLHF. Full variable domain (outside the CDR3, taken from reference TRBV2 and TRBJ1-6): EPEVTQTPSHQVTQMGQEVILRCVPISNHLYFYWYRQILGQKVEFLVSFYNNEISEKSEIFDDQFSVERPDGSNFTLKIRSTKLEDSAMYFCASSGWRVLDSPLHFGNGTRLTVT.